The 8 T cell receptor beta chains listed next were all sequenced from one sample in a study of T-cell memory formation after mild COVID-19. TCRdb passed the 5' RACE reads through MiXCR, listing each CDR3 protein once. This sample has hundreds of thousands of distinct CDR3 sequences, with roughly 8% found just once. Specimen: PBMCs or a T cell subset sorted from them (not recorded which). Source of these receptors: a man younger than 30 who had mild COVID-19 (a few samples of this study predate the infection). Cell type and time point are not known.

The chain uses TRBV15 and TRBJ2-7; 10 positions match TRBD1. Germline-derived CDR1 and CDR2 are LNHNV and YYDKDF (reference sequence). The CDR3 runs 14 residues. V trimming: 9 bases; J trimming: 4 bases; junction bases outside the gene matches: 9. The CDR3 region has the DNA TGTGCCACTAGACGGACAGGGGGTCTATACGAGCAGTACTTC. Translation: CATRRTGGLYEQYF.

The chain has TRBV25-1 and TRBJ1-4; 9 bases fit TRBD1. The V gene end was trimmed by 10 bases and the J gene end by 13 bases; junction bases not matched to a gene: 10. The CDR3 has 12 amino acids. The germline V gene has CDR1 MGHDK and CDR2 SYGVNS. The chain's CDR3 is CAITDGTGRLFF. For the CDR3, the DNA is TGTGCCATCACAGACGGGACAGGGCGACTGTTTTTT.

This clonotype was picked up a small number of times. V and J are TRBV7-3 and TRBJ2-7; D is possibly TRBD2 (5 bases). The CDR3 consists of 17 residues. Germline V gene lookup returns CDR1 SGHTA and CDR2 FQGTGA. V dropped 7 bases and J dropped 0 bases, with 22 bases sitting between them. The CDR3 sequence is CASTQEVEISSSYEQYF. The CDR3 coding sequence is TGTGCCAGCACCCAGGAGGTGGAGATTTCGAGCTCCTACGAGCAGTACTTC.

This clonotype was seen a few times. The chain joins TRBV18 to TRBJ1-2; TRBD1 might be the D (5 bases). V gave up 3 bases and J gave up 7 bases, with 18 bases separating them. The CDR3 has 15 amino acids. CDR1 and CDR2 (germline): KGHSH, LQKENI. This CDR3 reads CASSPPGPGRSGYTF. The CDR3 nucleotides read TGTGCCAGCTCACCCCCGGGCCCAGGGCGGAGTGGCTACACCTTC.

The chain combines TRBV6-6 with TRBJ2-1, with 8 bases matching TRBD1. J gave up 9 bases and V 4 bases, and 5 bases lay outside the gene matches. The CDR3 is 13 amino acids. Germline lookup yields CDR1 MNHNY and CDR2 SVGAGI (reference sequence). The CDR3 here is CASSLTGDVEQFF. Here the CDR3 DNA reads TGTGCCAGCAGTTTGACAGGGGACGTTGAGCAGTTCTTC.

In this sample, this clonotype turned up once. The chain couples TRBV4-1 to TRBJ2-2; possibly TRBD1 for D (6 bases). V shed 3 bases and J shed 5 bases, with 19 bases lying between them. The CDR3 length is 17 residues. CDR1 is MGHRA and CDR2 is YSYEKL in the germline V gene. The CDR3 sequence is CASSQSGTLLGTGELFF. CDR3 in DNA: TGCGCCAGCAGCCAGTCAGGGACACTCTTGGGGACCGGGGAGCTGTTTTTT.

The chain joins TRBV6-6 to TRBJ2-5, with 7 positions matching TRBD2. V was pared by 10 bases and J by 2 bases, with 4 bases of the junction left unmatched. Germline V gives CDR1 MNHNY, CDR2 SVGAGI (reference sequence). This CDR3 region has 12 residues. The CDR3 sequence is CATRAGQETQYF. The CDR3, as DNA: TGTGCCACCAGAGCGGGGCAAGAGACCCAGTACTTC.

A few counts support this clonotype. The chain couples TRBV20-1 to TRBJ2-5; D not certain. Germline V gene lookup returns CDR1 DFQATT and CDR2 SNEGSKA (reference sequence). The CDR3 is 15 amino acids. V was shortened by 4 bases and J by 5 bases, with 20 bases between the two germline ends. CDR3 loop: CSATTFPIGWETQYF. The CDR3 DNA sequence: TGCAGTGCTACCACCTTCCCAATTGGATGGGAGACCCAGTACTTC.